The clone carrying this T cell receptor (beta chain) has more than one count but fewer than ten. Its matching antigen is unknown. Genomic DNA, the template, was used for profiling of the TCR beta VDJ and CDR3. TCRdb ran MiXCR on the reads and lists one entry per CDR3 protein. The sample includes about 42,000 distinct CDR3 sequences, approximately 67% seen only once; the top ten take more than 20%. The sample belongs to a study of CD8+CD57+ T cells in acquired aplastic anemia. Across the study: Among healthy donors, CD4+ cells averaged roughly 11 million reads.

Overall study findings and caveats: Overlap between patients and controls comprised 25 to 30 CD8+ CDR3 sequences. Patients showed no significant difference from controls in CD8+ Simpson's diversity.

This TCR was sampled from a human donor in good health, serving as a control. The sequencing input was sorted CD4+, CD8+, or CD8+CD57+ T cells (not recorded which) from PBMCs.

The DNA for the CDR3 is TGTGCCACCAGTGATGGGTCAGGTCTTAACTATGGCTACACCTTC. This sequence encodes CATSDGSGLNYGYTF. The chain is built from TRBV24-1 and TRBJ1-2; D remains ambiguous. Germline CDR1 is KGHDR and CDR2 is SFDVKD. With 3 bases removed from V and 1 base from J, the gap between germline ends came to 11 bases. The CDR3 spans 15 residues.